This is a list of T cell receptor beta chains from one sample in a study of OX40 agonist ivuxolimab in advanced cancers. Using immunoSEQ multiplex PCR, the repertoire was profiled, and TCRdb retains in-frame clones only, with some absent. The profile covers 100,000 or so clones, with around 90% appearing a single time and 3% to 4% taken by the ten largest. The specimen comprised CD4+ or CD8+ T cells sorted from blood, sampled in a trial of the OX40 agonist ivuxolimab. The receptors derive from an adult with an advanced solid tumor such as melanoma, head and neck, liver or kidney cancer. Both conserved end residues are part of each CDR3. The order of the fields is clone size, J gene, D gene, V gene, CDR3 protein, CDR3 DNA. The D gene is left open where the match is weak. Size values are once, few and many counts, or a class for expanded clones, and some rows have none.

abundance: few
j_gene: TRBJ2-1
d_gene: -
v_gene: TRBV7-9
CDR3aa: CASSLEWRVEQFF
CDR3nt: TGTGCCAGCAGCTTAGAGTGGCGGGTTGAGCAGTTCTTC

abundance: -
j_gene: TRBJ1-1
d_gene: -
v_gene: TRBV19
CDR3aa: CASSIAREGTEAFF
CDR3nt: TGTGCCAGTAGTATAGCCAGGGAGGGCACTGAAGCTTTCTTT

abundance: -
j_gene: TRBJ2-1
d_gene: -
v_gene: TRBV29-1
CDR3aa: CSAVGGPSYNEQFF
CDR3nt: TGCAGCGCCGTGGGGGGTCCCTCCTACAATGAGCAGTTCTTC

abundance: -
j_gene: TRBJ1-5
d_gene: TRBD1
v_gene: TRBV19
CDR3aa: CASRGQANQPQHF
CDR3nt: TGTGCCAGTAGGGGACAGGCCAATCAGCCCCAGCATTTT

abundance: -
j_gene: TRBJ2-7
d_gene: TRBD2
v_gene: TRBV9
CDR3aa: CASSAGHLAGASSYEQYF
CDR3nt: TGTGCCAGCAGCGCCGGACATCTAGCGGGGGCGAGCTCCTACGAGCAGTACTTC

abundance: -
j_gene: TRBJ2-1
d_gene: TRBD1
v_gene: TRBV9
CDR3aa: CASSPSLLTGVVNEQFF
CDR3nt: TGTGCCAGCAGCCCCTCACTCCTGACAGGGGTGGTCAATGAGCAGTTCTTC

abundance: -
j_gene: TRBJ1-4
d_gene: -
v_gene: TRBV4-3
CDR3aa: CASSPSWGVIEKLFF
CDR3nt: TGCGCCAGCAGCCCCTCGTGGGGGGTGATAGAAAAACTGTTTTTT

abundance: -
j_gene: TRBJ1-5
d_gene: -
v_gene: TRBV18
CDR3aa: CASSALGENQPQHF
CDR3nt: TGTGCCAGCTCAGCTTTGGGGGAGAATCAGCCCCAGCATTTT

abundance: -
j_gene: TRBJ2-7
d_gene: -
v_gene: TRBV4-1
CDR3aa: CASSQDRVPSYEQYF
CDR3nt: TGCGCCAGCAGCCAAGATCGGGTGCCCTCCTACGAGCAGTACTTC

abundance: -
j_gene: TRBJ2-1
d_gene: TRBD2
v_gene: TRBV5-1
CDR3aa: CASSLGLAGVEQFF
CDR3nt: TGCGCCAGCAGCCTCGGACTAGCGGGAGTCGAGCAGTTCTTC

abundance: -
j_gene: TRBJ2-4
d_gene: TRBD1
v_gene: TRBV18
CDR3aa: CASSRGQGAINIQYF
CDR3nt: TGTGCCAGCTCTCGGGGACAGGGAGCCATAAACATTCAGTACTTC

abundance: -
j_gene: TRBJ2-7
d_gene: -
v_gene: TRBV10-1
CDR3aa: CASSESGNYEQYF
CDR3nt: TGCGCCAGCAGTGAGTCGGGCAACTACGAGCAGTACTTC

abundance: few
j_gene: TRBJ1-2
d_gene: -
v_gene: TRBV7-9
CDR3aa: CASSQGNGYTF
CDR3nt: TGTGCCAGCAGCCAGGGGAATGGCTACACCTTC

abundance: -
j_gene: TRBJ2-7
d_gene: -
v_gene: TRBV18
CDR3aa: CASSPGDSYSYEQYF
CDR3nt: TGTGCCAGCTCACCGGGCGACAGCTACTCCTACGAGCAGTACTTC

abundance: -
j_gene: TRBJ2-7
d_gene: -
v_gene: TRBV6-6
CDR3aa: CASGTYEQYF
CDR3nt: TGTGCCAGCGGAACTTACGAGCAGTACTTC

abundance: -
j_gene: TRBJ2-1
d_gene: TRBD2
v_gene: TRBV2
CDR3aa: CASPGLAGSSSYNEQFF
CDR3nt: TGTGCCAGCCCGGGACTAGCGGGATCTAGCTCCTACAATGAGCAGTTCTTC

abundance: -
j_gene: TRBJ2-3
d_gene: -
v_gene: TRBV30
CDR3aa: CAWHGDTDTQYF
CDR3nt: TGTGCCTGGCACGGGGACACAGATACGCAGTATTTT

abundance: -
j_gene: TRBJ1-1
d_gene: -
v_gene: TRBV13
CDR3aa: CASSPLSGHNTEAFF
CDR3nt: TGTGCCAGCAGCCCTCTTTCCGGACACAACACTGAAGCTTTCTTT

abundance: -
j_gene: TRBJ2-1
d_gene: -
v_gene: TRBV2
CDR3aa: CASSGAGGEYKDEQFF
CDR3nt: TGTGCCAGCAGTGGAGCAGGAGGGGAGTACAAAGATGAGCAGTTCTTC

abundance: -
j_gene: TRBJ1-3
d_gene: -
v_gene: TRBV11-2
CDR3aa: CASSLVPHPASGNTIYF
CDR3nt: TGTGCCAGCAGCTTAGTTCCCCATCCAGCCTCTGGAAACACCATATATTTT

abundance: -
j_gene: TRBJ1-1
d_gene: -
v_gene: TRBV2
CDR3aa: CASQTNTEAFF
CDR3nt: TGTGCCAGCCAAACGAACACTGAAGCTTTCTTT

abundance: -
j_gene: TRBJ2-7
d_gene: -
v_gene: TRBV6-1
CDR3aa: CASSEVQGDYEQYF
CDR3nt: TGTGCCAGCAGTGAAGTACAGGGCGACTACGAGCAGTACTTC

abundance: -
j_gene: TRBJ2-7
d_gene: TRBD1
v_gene: TRBV5-1
CDR3aa: CASSLLPPGQRSYEQYF
CDR3nt: TGCGCCAGCAGCCTCCTGCCGCCGGGACAGAGGTCCTACGAGCAGTACTTC

abundance: few
j_gene: TRBJ1-5
d_gene: -
v_gene: TRBV30
CDR3aa: CAWSEGLDQPQHF
CDR3nt: TGTGCCTGGAGTGAAGGGCTGGATCAGCCCCAGCATTTT

abundance: once
j_gene: TRBJ2-1
d_gene: -
v_gene: TRBV6-5
CDR3aa: CASSPRLNFEQFF
CDR3nt: TGTGCCAGCAGCCCCCGCCTGAATTTCGAGCAGTTCTTC

abundance: -
j_gene: TRBJ1-1
d_gene: -
v_gene: TRBV11-2
CDR3aa: CASSYVVGDATEAFF
CDR3nt: TGTGCCAGCAGTTACGTCGTCGGGGATGCCACTGAAGCTTTCTTT

abundance: -
j_gene: TRBJ2-1
d_gene: TRBD2
v_gene: TRBV19
CDR3aa: CASSLSSGPYNEQFF
CDR3nt: TGTGCCAGTAGTCTCTCTAGCGGGCCCTACAATGAGCAGTTCTTC

abundance: many
j_gene: TRBJ1-1
d_gene: -
v_gene: TRBV6-1
CDR3aa: CASSETEAFF
CDR3nt: TGTGCCAGCAGTGAAACTGAAGCTTTCTTT

abundance: -
j_gene: TRBJ2-6
d_gene: -
v_gene: TRBV21-1
CDR3aa: CASLSTTDSGGANVLTF
CDR3nt: TGTGCCAGCCTTTCCACAACAGACAGCGGGGGGGCCAACGTCCTGACTTTC

abundance: -
j_gene: TRBJ2-3
d_gene: TRBD2
v_gene: TRBV19
CDR3aa: CASSLAGGFTDTQYF
CDR3nt: TGTGCCAGTAGTCTAGCGGGAGGGTTCACAGATACGCAGTATTTT

abundance: -
j_gene: TRBJ2-1
d_gene: TRBD1
v_gene: TRBV6-5
CDR3aa: CASSTGETYNEQFF
CDR3nt: TGTGCCAGCAGCACAGGGGAAACCTACAATGAGCAGTTCTTC

abundance: once
j_gene: TRBJ2-3
d_gene: TRBD2
v_gene: TRBV6-4
CDR3aa: CASSVSGGSDTQYF
CDR3nt: TGTGCCAGCAGTGTTAGCGGGGGCAGCGATACGCAGTATTTT

abundance: -
j_gene: TRBJ1-1
d_gene: -
v_gene: TRBV2
CDR3aa: CARDRGQGRTEAFF
CDR3nt: TGTGCCAGGGATCGGGGTCAGGGCAGGACTGAAGCTTTCTTT

abundance: -
j_gene: TRBJ1-2
d_gene: TRBD1
v_gene: TRBV15
CDR3aa: CATSRDGATTGGEVGYTF
CDR3nt: TGTGCCACCAGCAGAGATGGGGCCACGACAGGGGGTGAGGTTGGCTACACCTTC

abundance: -
j_gene: TRBJ1-2
d_gene: -
v_gene: TRBV6-5
CDR3aa: CASSATPGRGYTF
CDR3nt: TGTGCCAGCAGTGCCACCCCGGGTCGGGGCTACACCTTC

abundance: -
j_gene: TRBJ2-2
d_gene: TRBD2
v_gene: TRBV7-2
CDR3aa: CASSPFPGLASGELFF
CDR3nt: TGTGCCAGCAGCCCCTTCCCGGGACTAGCCTCTGGGGAGCTGTTTTTT

abundance: once
j_gene: TRBJ2-1
d_gene: -
v_gene: TRBV27
CDR3aa: CASSLYAYNEQFF
CDR3nt: TGTGCCAGCAGTTTATACGCATACAATGAGCAGTTCTTC

abundance: -
j_gene: TRBJ1-1
d_gene: -
v_gene: TRBV5-1
CDR3aa: CASSLASGMNTEAFF
CDR3nt: TGCGCCAGCAGCTTGGCCAGTGGAATGAACACTGAAGCTTTCTTT

abundance: -
j_gene: TRBJ2-7
d_gene: -
v_gene: TRBV9
CDR3aa: CASSVGGGAYEQYF
CDR3nt: TGTGCCAGCAGCGTAGGTGGTGGTGCCTACGAGCAGTACTTC

abundance: once
j_gene: TRBJ2-2
d_gene: -
v_gene: TRBV9
CDR3aa: CASSHLTGELFF
CDR3nt: TGTGCCAGCAGCCATCTGACCGGGGAGCTGTTTTTT

abundance: -
j_gene: TRBJ2-3
d_gene: TRBD1
v_gene: TRBV6-5
CDR3aa: CASSPKTGADTQYF
CDR3nt: TGTGCCAGCAGTCCGAAAACAGGGGCAGATACGCAGTATTTT

abundance: once
j_gene: TRBJ2-3
d_gene: TRBD1
v_gene: TRBV5-1
CDR3aa: CASSLEARGPDTQYF
CDR3nt: TGCGCCAGCAGCTTGGAGGCCAGGGGGCCAGATACGCAGTATTTT

abundance: -
j_gene: TRBJ1-1
d_gene: -
v_gene: TRBV5-1
CDR3aa: CASSLGGNTEAFF
CDR3nt: TGCGCCAGCAGTTTAGGGGGTAACACTGAAGCTTTCTTT

abundance: -
j_gene: TRBJ1-6
d_gene: -
v_gene: TRBV12-1
CDR3aa: CASSRSNSPLHF
CDR3nt: TGTGCCAGCAGCAGATCAAATTCACCCCTCCACTTT

abundance: -
j_gene: TRBJ2-3
d_gene: TRBD1
v_gene: TRBV28
CDR3aa: CASSLGQGGTDTQYF
CDR3nt: TGTGCCAGCAGTCTCGGACAGGGTGGCACAGATACGCAGTATTTT

abundance: -
j_gene: TRBJ2-1
d_gene: TRBD2
v_gene: TRBV27
CDR3aa: CASSLSTGAGGPESSYNEQFF
CDR3nt: TGTGCCAGCAGTTTATCTACCGGAGCGGGAGGGCCGGAAAGCTCCTACAATGAGCAGTTCTTC

abundance: -
j_gene: TRBJ2-5
d_gene: -
v_gene: TRBV15
CDR3aa: CATSRVSGETQYF
CDR3nt: TGTGCCACCAGCAGAGTAAGCGGGGAGACCCAGTACTTC

abundance: -
j_gene: TRBJ2-7
d_gene: TRBD1
v_gene: TRBV11-2
CDR3aa: CASSFPGQGLYEQYF
CDR3nt: TGTGCCAGCAGCTTTCCGGGACAGGGCCTCTACGAGCAGTACTTC

abundance: -
j_gene: TRBJ1-1
d_gene: TRBD1
v_gene: TRBV6-5
CDR3aa: CASSYSPRGGNTEAFF
CDR3nt: TGTGCCAGCAGTTACTCTCCCAGGGGGGGGAACACTGAAGCTTTCTTT

abundance: -
j_gene: TRBJ2-7
d_gene: -
v_gene: TRBV9
CDR3aa: CASSVEGGGEQYF
CDR3nt: TGTGCCAGCAGCGTAGAAGGAGGTGGCGAGCAGTACTTC

abundance: -
j_gene: TRBJ1-1
d_gene: -
v_gene: TRBV4-1
CDR3aa: CASSQDAGVNTEAFF
CDR3nt: TGCGCCAGCAGCCAAGATGCAGGGGTAAACACTGAAGCTTTCTTT

abundance: -
j_gene: TRBJ1-2
d_gene: -
v_gene: TRBV27
CDR3aa: CASSLSPVYGYTF
CDR3nt: TGTGCCAGCAGTTTATCGCCAGTCTATGGCTACACCTTC

abundance: few
j_gene: TRBJ1-1
d_gene: -
v_gene: TRBV25-1
CDR3aa: CASSEDGVRAFF
CDR3nt: TGTGCCAGCAGTGAAGACGGGGTACGAGCTTTCTTT

abundance: -
j_gene: TRBJ2-7
d_gene: -
v_gene: TRBV7-6
CDR3aa: CASSLGEQGYEQYF
CDR3nt: TGTGCCAGCAGCTTAGGTGAACAGGGTTACGAGCAGTACTTC

abundance: -
j_gene: TRBJ1-5
d_gene: -
v_gene: TRBV30
CDR3aa: CAWSAIDSNQPQHF
CDR3nt: TGTGCCTGGAGTGCCATAGATAGCAATCAGCCCCAGCATTTT

abundance: few
j_gene: TRBJ2-7
d_gene: -
v_gene: TRBV7-6
CDR3aa: CASSLVGDEQYF
CDR3nt: TGTGCCAGCAGCTTAGTAGGGGACGAGCAGTACTTC

abundance: -
j_gene: TRBJ1-2
d_gene: TRBD1
v_gene: TRBV9
CDR3aa: CASSVASGDRGGGYTF
CDR3nt: TGTGCCAGCAGCGTAGCTAGCGGCGACAGGGGTGGAGGCTACACCTTC

abundance: -
j_gene: TRBJ1-4
d_gene: -
v_gene: TRBV6-6
CDR3aa: CASSYLVRNEKLFF
CDR3nt: TGTGCCAGCAGTTACTTGGTCCGTAATGAAAAACTGTTTTTT

abundance: once
j_gene: TRBJ2-1
d_gene: -
v_gene: TRBV2
CDR3aa: CASKEGYNEQFF
CDR3nt: TGTGCCAGCAAAGAGGGATACAATGAGCAGTTCTTC